What follows describes a single T cell receptor (beta chain). Its antigen remains undetermined. Base qualities are missing; no much larger clone stands one base away. Looking up the germline V gene (reference sequence) yields CDR1 MNHNY and CDR2 SVGAGI. The CDR3 runs 14 amino acids, cysteine and phenylalanine included. Only the CDR3 DNA stays, 42 bases, in frame from base 1. V is cut by 7 bases and J by 6 bases, and the space between the germline ends is 18 bases. The entry originates in a study of OX40 agonist ivuxolimab in advanced cancers. Concerning the study at large: Ivuxolimab was a fully human IgG2 agonistic monoclonal antibody targeting the costimulatory receptor OX40 (CD134). Prior anti-PD-1, anti-PD-L1 or anti-CTLA-4 therapy was permitted, and approximately 41% of dose-escalation patients had received checkpoint inhibitors. The point of sequencing TCRbeta in the periphery was to test whether ivuxolimab changed TCR sequence diversity and drove clonal T-cell expansion. Intravenous ivuxolimab was administered to patients every 2 weeks at six dose levels: 0.01, 0.1, 0.3, 1.5, 3 and 10 mg/kg. Partial responses were achieved by three dose-escalation patients, of whom one had hepatocellular carcinoma and two had cutaneous melanoma. The paper describes the monotherapy dose-escalation part (N ≈ 50 patients) of the phase I trial of ivuxolimab. Of the 50 to 55 patients in dose escalation, about 20 had hepatocellular carcinoma, approximately 15 had melanoma, 9 had renal cell carcinoma and 9 had head and neck cancer. In the dose-escalation cohort, roughly four fifths of patients were male, and the mean age was roughly 60 years, with a range of roughly 23 to 85.

Genomic DNA was extracted from sorted cells for sequencing of the TCRbeta CDR3 region. The immunoSEQ Assay was used to sequence the TCRbeta CDR3 regions. TCRdb carries this immuneACCESS record with in-frame sequences only. Its versions omit some clonotypes, under half of them owing to an unresolved V gene in the studies checked, with the rest unexplained. The sample table holds over 75,000 clones, of which 90% were seen once. The top ten constitute around 1.6% of the sample. What the study reported, not specific to this receptor: Low levels of normalized T-cell clonal expansion were also seen in some nonresponding patients. At doses of 0.1 to 3.0 mg/kg, clonal expansion of both CD4+ and CD8+ blood T cells was observed from baseline to week 6. In the 0.1-3.0 mg/kg groups, partial responders were among the patients with the lowest normalized peripheral clonal expansion, particularly in CD8+ T cells. The antigen specificity of the clonally expanded peripheral T cells was not determined. After ivuxolimab, more expanded clones were found on average in CD8+ T cells than in CD4+ T cells.

Patients with autoimmune disease history or receiving systemic immunosuppression were excluded from the trial. In every dose cohort, peripheral blood was drawn for TCR sequencing at baseline, cycle 4 day 1, and cycle 7 day 1. The samples were taken from a phase I, first-in-human, multicenter, open-label dose-escalation trial of ivuxolimab. Adults with locally advanced or metastatic melanoma, renal cell carcinoma, hepatocellular carcinoma or head and neck squamous cell carcinoma were enrolled in the trial. Before TCR sequencing, CD4+ T cells and CD8+ T cells from peripheral blood were sorted into separate populations.

Sequenced material: CD4+ or CD8+ T cells sorted from blood, taken in a trial of the OX40 agonist ivuxolimab. This chain joins TRBV6-6 to TRBJ1-2, with TRBD1 as a weak D call on 6 bases. The sequence came from an adult with an advanced solid tumor such as melanoma, head and neck, liver or kidney cancer. The nucleotides read TGTGCCAGCAACCTACAGGGAGGGGGTAATGGCTACACCTTC. Its protein reads: CASNLQGGGNGYTF.